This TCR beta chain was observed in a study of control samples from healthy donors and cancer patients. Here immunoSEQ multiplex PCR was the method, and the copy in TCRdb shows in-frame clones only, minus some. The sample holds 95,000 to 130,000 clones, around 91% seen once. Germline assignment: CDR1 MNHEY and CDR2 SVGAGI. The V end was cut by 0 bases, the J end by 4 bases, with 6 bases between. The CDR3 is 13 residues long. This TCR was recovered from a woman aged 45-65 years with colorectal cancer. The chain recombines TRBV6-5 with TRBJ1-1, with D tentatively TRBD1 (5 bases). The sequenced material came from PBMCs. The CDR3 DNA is TGTGCCAGCAGTTACTCGGGGGGCACTGAAGCTTTCTTT. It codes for CASSYSGGTEAFF.